This passage covers 13 T cell receptor beta chains from one sample sequenced in a study of control samples from healthy donors and cancer patients. The assay was immunoSEQ multiplex PCR, and TCRdb's table has in-frame clones only and misses some. This table holds some 150,000 clones, 96% found once. Sequencing input: blood. These receptors were taken from a woman under 40 in good health.

The rearrangement joins TRBV4-1 to TRBJ1-6; D is undetermined. The germline V gene encodes CDR1 MGHRA and CDR2 YSYEKL. V was pared by 4 bases and J by 8 bases, with 21 bases between. This CDR3 has 17 residues. The CDR3 protein is CASSLGVLQGLDSPLHF. CDR3 DNA sequence: TGCGCCAGCAGCCTTGGGGTACTACAAGGGTTAGATTCACCCCTCCACTTT.

V and J are TRBV28 and TRBJ2-7; 9 bases agree with TRBD1. The CDR3 covers 15 residues. Trimming cost V 5 bases and J 3 bases; bases outside gene matches: 8. Looked up from germline, CDR1 is MDHEN and CDR2 is SYDVKM. The CDR3 DNA sequence: TGTGCCAGCAGTCCCTCGGGACAGGGAAACTACGAGCAGTACTTC. It codes for CASSPSGQGNYEQYF.

J is TRBJ1-4 and V is TRBV7-9, with D tentatively TRBD1 (5 bases). Between the trimmed V and J ends, which lost 5 bases and 6 bases, there was a span of 13 bases. Germline CDR1 SEHNR, CDR2 FQNEAQ (reference sequence). The CDR3 is 14 residues long. This chain's CDR3 is CASSPRVNHEKLFF. CDR3 DNA: TGTGCCAGCAGCCCCAGGGTGAACCATGAAAAACTGTTTTTT.

V is TRBV21-1 and J is TRBJ1-3. TRBV21-1 is a listed pseudogene. This CDR3 contains 18 residues. This CDR3 reads CASSKVVAPSPSGNTIYF. The DNA for the CDR3 is TGTGCCAGCAGCAAAGTCGTAGCCCCAAGTCCTTCCGGAAACACCATATATTTT.

The V gene is TRBV21-1, the J gene TRBJ2-1; the table's D call, TRBD2, has no DNA check behind it. TRBV21-1 constitutes a pseudogene. This CDR3 has 18 amino acids. DNA for the CDR3: TGTGCCAGCAGCAAAGATGAACTAGCGGGAGAATCCTACAATGAGCAGTTCTTC. This sequence encodes CASSKDELAGESYNEQFF.

The chain carries TRBV3-1 (or the pseudogene TRBV3-2) and TRBJ2-5; D gene ambiguous. Germline loops: CDR1 LGHDT, CDR2 YNNKEL (reference sequence). Trimming stripped 1 base from V and 6 bases from J, with 3 bases between. The CDR3 loop spans 11 amino acids. The CDR3 nucleotides read TGTGCCAGCAGCCAAGGAAAGACCCAGTACTTC. Its protein product is CASSQGKTQYF.

This clone was seen a single time. The chain couples TRBV28 to TRBJ2-5; TRBD1 matches at 12 bases. The CDR3 runs 17 residues. V trimming: 7 bases; J trimming: 5 bases; junction bases outside the gene matches: 14. From germline, CDR1 is MDHEN and CDR2 SYDVKM. CDR3 nucleotides: TGTGCCAGCACACCTCTTTTCGGGACAGGGGGCATCGAGACCCAGTACTTC. It specifies CASTPLFGTGGIETQYF.

V and J are TRBV9 and TRBJ1-1; 12 bases match TRBD1. V lost 3 bases and J lost 0; bases outside the gene matches: 6. The germline gives CDR1 SGDLS, CDR2 YYNGEE. The CDR3 loop spans 17 amino acids. The CDR3 bases are TGTGCCAGCAGCGACACCCGGGACAGGGGGCTGAACACTGAAGCTTTCTTT. As protein: CASSDTRDRGLNTEAFF.

V is TRBV24-1 and J is TRBJ1-2; the D gene is possibly TRBD1 (5 bases). The CDR3 is 14 residues long. The germline V gene has CDR1 KGHDR and CDR2 SFDVKD. Deletions cut 2 bases from V and 2 bases from J, with 8 bases between. The CDR3 reads CATSDSTGNYGYTF. The CDR3 nucleotides read TGTGCCACCAGTGATTCAACAGGCAACTATGGCTACACCTTC.

The V call is TRBV20-1, the J call TRBJ1-2, with TRBD1 as a possible D gene (5 bases). V was trimmed by 3 bases and J by 7 bases, leaving 12 bases between them. Germline V gene data show CDR1 as DFQATT and CDR2 as SNEGSKA (reference sequence). The length of the CDR3 is 12 residues. CDR3: CSASNEGFGYTF. Here the CDR3 DNA reads TGCAGTGCTAGTAACGAGGGGTTTGGCTACACCTTC.

In nucleotides, the CDR3 is TGTGCCACCAGTGAAGTCGGACTAGCGGTTAGCACAGATACGCAGTATTTT. Amino acids: CATSEVGLAVSTDTQYF. The chain is built from TRBV24-1 and TRBJ2-3, with 10 bases that match TRBD2. The CDR3 sequence is 17 residues long. Germline V gene lookup returns CDR1 KGHDR and CDR2 SFDVKD. Losses at the gene ends were 4 bases for V and 0 bases for J; bases not matched to a gene: 6.

This clone was detected only once. The chain has TRBV10-2 and TRBJ2-5, with a possible D match to TRBD2 (5 bases). The length of the CDR3 is 16 residues. CDR1 and CDR2 from the germline V gene are WSHSY and SAAADI. V was trimmed by 3 bases and J by 0 bases, leaving 14 bases between them. The CDR3 sequence is CASSESGPQYQETQYF. The CDR3 bases are TGCGCCAGCAGTGAAAGCGGACCCCAGTACCAAGAGACCCAGTACTTC.

V usage is TRBV11-2 and J usage is TRBJ1-1; D uncertain. The germline gives CDR1 SGHAT, CDR2 FQNNGV. The CDR3 extends over 15 amino acids. V was pared by 7 bases and J by 1 base, with 16 bases between. CDR3 loop: CASTPNGVRNTEAFF. The CDR3 nucleotides are TGTGCCAGCACCCCAAACGGGGTTAGGAACACTGAAGCTTTCTTT.